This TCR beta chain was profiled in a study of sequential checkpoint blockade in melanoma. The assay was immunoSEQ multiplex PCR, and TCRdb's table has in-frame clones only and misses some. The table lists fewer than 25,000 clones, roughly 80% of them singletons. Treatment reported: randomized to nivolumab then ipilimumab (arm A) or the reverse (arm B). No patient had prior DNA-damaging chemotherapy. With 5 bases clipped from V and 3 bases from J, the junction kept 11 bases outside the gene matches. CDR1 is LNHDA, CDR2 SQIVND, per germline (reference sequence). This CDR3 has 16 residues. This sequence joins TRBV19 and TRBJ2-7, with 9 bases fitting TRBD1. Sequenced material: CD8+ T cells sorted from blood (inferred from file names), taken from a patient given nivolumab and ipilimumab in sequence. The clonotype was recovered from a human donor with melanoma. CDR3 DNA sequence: TGTGCCAGTAGTGAAAACGCCGGGACAGGGATCTACGAGCAGTACTTC. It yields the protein CASSENAGTGIYEQYF.